These T cell receptor beta chains were read from a single sample in a study of T-cell memory formation after mild COVID-19. TCRdb redid the calling of the 5' RACE reads with MiXCR, one entry per CDR3 protein. This table holds 560,000 or so distinct CDR3 sequences, 17% found once. Sequences were obtained from PBMCs or a T cell subset sorted from them (not recorded which). The receptors stem from an adult woman who had mild COVID-19 (a few samples of this study predate the infection). Cell type and time point are not known. The CDR3 runs from the conserved cysteine through the conserved F or W. A D gene is named only where the DNA matches it firmly. Size values are once, few and many counts, or a class for expanded clones, and some rows have none.

DNA	CDR3	D	V	J	size
TGCGCCAGCAGCCAAGGGCAGGGGGACCTCCAGCCCCAGCATTTT	CASSQGQGDLQPQHF	TRBD1	TRBV4-3	TRBJ1-5	NA
TGCAGTGCTCATTCGACAGTGAACTCCTACAATGAGCAGTTCTTC	CSAHSTVNSYNEQFF	NA	TRBV20-1	TRBJ2-1	few
TGTGCCAGTGACTTGGGCAGGGGGCTAGGGCAGCCCCAGCATTTT	CASDLGRGLGQPQHF	TRBD1	TRBV19	TRBJ1-5	NA
TGTGCCAGCGGGGACTTCGGTAACCATGAGCAGTTCTTC	CASGDFGNHEQFF	NA	TRBV12-3/TRBV12-4	TRBJ2-1	few
TGTGCCACCAGCAGAGATCGGCGGCAGGAGGGTTCACCCCTCCACTTT	CATSRDRRQEGSPLHF	NA	TRBV15	TRBJ1-6	few
TGTGCCAGCAGCTCCTCTTCAGTGGGGTATGGCTACACCTTC	CASSSSSVGYGYTF	NA	TRBV7-3	TRBJ1-2	NA
TGTGCCAGCAGTTTTGGCAGGGGGATGGGCGAGCAGTACTTC	CASSFGRGMGEQYF	TRBD1	TRBV12-3/TRBV12-4	TRBJ2-7	NA
TGCAGTGCCTCTAGCGGGGGCCCGAACACCGGGGAGCTGTTTTTT	CSASSGGPNTGELFF	TRBD2	TRBV20-1	TRBJ2-2	NA
TGCGCCAGCAGCGCAGGGGGGCAGCTCTATGGCTACACCTTC	CASSAGGQLYGYTF	TRBD1	TRBV4-1	TRBJ1-2	few
TGTGCCAGCAGCGCACAGGGGTTCTACTCCTACGAGCAGTACTTC	CASSAQGFYSYEQYF	TRBD1	TRBV12-3/TRBV12-4	TRBJ2-7	few
TGTGCCAGCAGCTACGACAGGGGGCCCTACGAGCAGTACTTC	CASSYDRGPYEQYF	TRBD1	TRBV9	TRBJ2-7	NA
TGTGCCAGCAGCCGACTAGCGGGAGAGGTTACCTACGAGCAGTACTTC	CASSRLAGEVTYEQYF	TRBD2	TRBV6-6	TRBJ2-7	NA
TGTGCCAGCAGCTTGGTCGGGTCACCCCTCCACTTT	CASSLVGSPLHF	NA	TRBV7-9	TRBJ1-6	NA
TGTGCCAGCAGCTTTGACGGGTCCGGGGAGCTGTTTTTT	CASSFDGSGELFF	NA	TRBV7-9	TRBJ2-2	few
TGTGCCAGCACCTGGACACAGGGGAACACCGGGGAGCTGTTTTTT	CASTWTQGNTGELFF	NA	TRBV6-5	TRBJ2-2	NA
TGTGCCAGTAGTCACAGGTTGGGGGGCAATGAGCAGTTCTTC	CASSHRLGGNEQFF	NA	TRBV19	TRBJ2-1	NA
TGTGCCAGCAGCTTGCTCCCAAACAGGGGGACCTACGAGCAGTACTTC	CASSLLPNRGTYEQYF	TRBD1	TRBV5-5	TRBJ2-7	few
TGCAGTGCTAGCCAGATCAGCCCGAGGGACAATGAGCAGTTCTTC	CSASQISPRDNEQFF	NA	TRBV20-1	TRBJ2-1	NA
TGTGCCACCAGTGCTGGGGCAGGGGAGCTGTTTTTT	CATSAGAGELFF	NA	TRBV24-1	TRBJ2-2	NA
TGTGCCAGCAGCAAAGTAGGTACAGAAAGTTCCTACGAGCAGTACTTC	CASSKVGTESSYEQYF	NA	TRBV21-1	TRBJ2-7	NA
TGCGCCAGCAGCTTACTCAGGGACAAATACGAGCAGTACTTC	CASSLLRDKYEQYF	NA	TRBV5-1	TRBJ2-7	NA
TGTGCCAGTAGGGCGATCGGGGGAGGAACCTACGAGCAGTACTTC	CASRAIGGGTYEQYF	NA	TRBV19	TRBJ2-7	NA
TGCGCCAGCAGCCAAGATCGCAGCAGGGGGCTAAGCCAGCCCCAGCATTTT	CASSQDRSRGLSQPQHF	TRBD1	TRBV4-1	TRBJ1-5	NA
TGTGCCACCAGCAGTGGGACAGGTCCTTCCTACGAGCAGTACTTC	CATSSGTGPSYEQYF	TRBD1	TRBV15	TRBJ2-7	NA
TGCAGTGCTAGGTCCGGGACCCTATCTAGGCAGTACTTC	CSARSGTLSRQYF	NA	TRBV20-1	TRBJ2-7	few
TGTGCCAGCAGCGTAGCTGACCATAACCCAGATACGCAGTATTTT	CASSVADHNPDTQYF	NA	TRBV9	TRBJ2-3	few
TGTGCCAGCAGCGTAGAGGGCCACGCGGTTCCCACCGGGGAGCTGTTTTTT	CASSVEGHAVPTGELFF	NA	TRBV9	TRBJ2-2	NA
TGTGCCAGCAGTTTAGGGGTAGACGGCGCTGAAGCTTTCTTT	CASSLGVDGAEAFF	NA	TRBV12-3/TRBV12-4	TRBJ1-1	NA
TGTGCCAGCAGTTCCTATAGGACAGGGGGAGCCGGCATGAACACTGAAGCTTTCTTT	CASSSYRTGGAGMNTEAFF	TRBD1	TRBV28	TRBJ1-1	NA
TGTGCCAGTAGTATGTTCAGGGTCCCCTACGAGCAGTACTTC	CASSMFRVPYEQYF	NA	TRBV19	TRBJ2-7	NA
TGCAGCGTTGAAGATGTATTCCAAAGCGGGCACCTACAGACAGATACGCAGTATTTT	CSVEDVFQSGHLQTDTQYF	NA	TRBV29-1	TRBJ2-3	NA
TGTGCCAGCAGCCCTTTGGGAGGACAGGGAAGTGGCTACACCTTC	CASSPLGGQGSGYTF	TRBD1	TRBV7-9	TRBJ1-2	NA
TGTGCCAGCAGCTTTGGGGGGGGGATGAACACTGAAGCTTTCTTT	CASSFGGGMNTEAFF	NA	TRBV7-9	TRBJ1-1	NA
TGCAGTGCTAGGGGCAGCCACACCGGGGAGCTGTTTTTT	CSARGSHTGELFF	NA	TRBV20-1	TRBJ2-2	few
TGCAGTGCCATAACTCCGAACACAGATACGCAGTATTTT	CSAITPNTDTQYF	NA	TRBV20-1	TRBJ2-3	few
TGTGCCAGCAGTTCCGGACTAGCGGGGACCACCGGGGAGCTGTTTTTT	CASSSGLAGTTGELFF	TRBD2	TRBV27	TRBJ2-2	few
TGTGCCAGTAGTATGTTGCTCCACAATGAGCAGTTCTTC	CASSMLLHNEQFF	NA	TRBV19	TRBJ2-1	few
TGTGCCAGCAGTGAAGCGGGATTTCAGGGGTTCTTATATGGCTACACCTTC	CASSEAGFQGFLYGYTF	NA	TRBV2	TRBJ1-2	NA
TGTGCCAGCAAGGCAGACTCCACAGATACGCAGTATTTT	CASKADSTDTQYF	NA	TRBV2	TRBJ2-3	few
TGTGCCAGCAGCGTAAGTAAGACCACGAACTCTGGGGCCAACGTCCTGACTTTC	CASSVSKTTNSGANVLTF	NA	TRBV9	TRBJ2-6	few
TGTGCCAGCAGCCAAACAGGGATTGGCTACACCTTC	CASSQTGIGYTF	NA	TRBV2	TRBJ1-2	few
TGCGCCAGCAGCTTGGCGGCGGGGGTGGATGAGCAGTTCTTC	CASSLAAGVDEQFF	TRBD2	TRBV5-1	TRBJ2-1	many
TGTGCCAGCAGTTTATTTGCAGGATTCTCCTACGAGCAGTACTTC	CASSLFAGFSYEQYF	NA	TRBV12-3/TRBV12-4	TRBJ2-7	few
TGTGCCAGCAGCTTAGGGGTGGTACTAGCGGGAGCCGGAGAGACCCAGTACTTC	CASSLGVVLAGAGETQYF	TRBD2	TRBV7-2	TRBJ2-5	few
TGTGCCAGCAGCTTGGGACAGGGTAAATCACCCCTCCACTTT	CASSLGQGKSPLHF	TRBD1	TRBV7-9	TRBJ1-6	few
TGTGCCAGCACCTGGGGGGTTTCGAACACCGGGGAGCTGTTTTTT	CASTWGVSNTGELFF	NA	TRBV12-3/TRBV12-4	TRBJ2-2	few
TGCGCCAGCAGCCAAACGAGCCCAAGTCAAACGAACACCGGGGAGCTGTTTTTT	CASSQTSPSQTNTGELFF	NA	TRBV4-1	TRBJ2-2	NA
TGTGCCAGCAGCCGCGTAACAGGACTTAACACCGGGGAGCTGTTTTTT	CASSRVTGLNTGELFF	NA	TRBV3-1	TRBJ2-2	NA
TGCGCCAGCAGCGGGCTGGGACGATCAAACACTGAAGCTTTCTTT	CASSGLGRSNTEAFF	NA	TRBV5-1	TRBJ1-1	few
TGTGCCAGCAGCTATCGGGCGGACACCGGGGAGCTGTTTTTT	CASSYRADTGELFF	NA	TRBV5-4	TRBJ2-2	NA
TGTGCCAGCAGTTTAAGGCGGGAGCCTTCCTACGAGCAGTACTTC	CASSLRREPSYEQYF	TRBD2	TRBV28	TRBJ2-7	NA
TGCAGTGCTAGAGGGCTCGCGGGGGGCACAGATACGCAGTATTTT	CSARGLAGGTDTQYF	TRBD2	TRBV20-1	TRBJ2-3	few
TGTGCCAGCAGTTCACGACAGGGTGTCTACAATGAGCAGTTCTTC	CASSSRQGVYNEQFF	TRBD1	TRBV6-5	TRBJ2-1	few